The present T cell receptor (beta chain) was sequenced within a study of T cells in Graves' hyperthyroidism and ophthalmopathy. The TCR beta CDR3 regions underwent amplification using RNA transcripts as the source. First-round RT-PCR of the TCR CDR3 relied on the HTBI primer set. One entry per CDR3 protein results from TCRdb running MiXCR on the multiplex PCR reads. The sample records some 560,000 distinct CDR3 sequences, 14% being singletons. Study-wide points: Ophthalmopathy was told apart from stable hyperthyroidism by a 13 V-J model.

This clonotype was picked up a small number of times. The antigen remains unidentified. The CDR3 covers 15 residues. The V end lost 6 bases, the J end lost 3 bases, and 17 bases lay between the germline ends. The germline gives CDR1 MNHNS, CDR2 SASEGT. Sequencing was done on a sample of blood. The V call is TRBV6-1, the J call TRBJ1-1, with D possibly matching TRBD1 (5 bases). The receptor comes from a woman in her thirties or forties with Graves' hyperthyroidism. The CDR3: CASRELTAADTEAFF. DNA for the CDR3: TGTGCCAGCAGAGAACTGACAGCGGCGGACACTGAAGCTTTCTTT.